The clone carrying this T cell receptor (beta chain) showed up just a few times. Its antigen remains unknown. This record comes from a study of identifying expanded T cells in peripheral blood. No infections or other immune events were documented during collection. Trimming stripped 1 base from V and 8 bases from J, with 17 bases between. The germline V gene encodes CDR1 LGHNA and CDR2 YSLEER. This CDR3 is built from 15 residues. Here immunoSEQ multiplex PCR was the method, and the copy in TCRdb shows in-frame clones only, minus some. The table shows about 86,000 clones, with more than 75% occurring only once. Study-level findings and limits: Differentially abundant clones: around 1.2 between replicates, approximately 16 at 2 to 3 weeks, approximately 18 at four. Across healthy donors, higher total template counts meant significantly greater approximately two-week count variance.

Sequenced input: blood. The genes are TRBV4-3 and TRBJ1-2, with D perhaps TRBD1 (6 bases). The sequence was obtained from a person aged 18 to 75 in good health. This CDR3 reads CASSQARGAYDGYTF. The CDR3 coding sequence is TGCGCCAGCAGCCAAGCTAGGGGGGCTTATGACGGCTACACCTTC.